Below, one T cell receptor beta chain is given with its context. The entry originates in a study of technical replicates of blood from a handful of donors. Only in-frame clones appear in the TCRdb table, and some are missing; sequencing was by immunoSEQ multiplex PCR. The data hold about 83,000 clones, with over 85% observed a single time. There are 16 residues in the CDR3. Germline CDR1 reads SGHNT; CDR2 reads YYREEE (reference sequence). Unmatched junction bases numbered 8, after V lost 0 bases and J lost 3 bases. This sequence originates from a human donor in good health. Sequencing was carried out using T cells isolated from PBMCs. V and J are TRBV5-4 and TRBJ1-1, with 7 bases matching TRBD1. For the CDR3, the DNA is TGTGCCAGCAGCTTGGCCCCCGACAGGGCGGACACTGAAGCTTTCTTT. Protein sequence: CASSLAPDRADTEAFF.